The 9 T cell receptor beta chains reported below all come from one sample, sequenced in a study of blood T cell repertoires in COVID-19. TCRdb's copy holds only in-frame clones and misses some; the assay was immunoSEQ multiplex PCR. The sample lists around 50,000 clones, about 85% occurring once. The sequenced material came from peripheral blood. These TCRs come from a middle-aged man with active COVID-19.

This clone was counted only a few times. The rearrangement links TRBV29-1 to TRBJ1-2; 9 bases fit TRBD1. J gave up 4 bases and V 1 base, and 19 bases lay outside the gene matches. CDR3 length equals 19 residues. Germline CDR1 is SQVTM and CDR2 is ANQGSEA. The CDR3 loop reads CSVEVPPGQGRGSGYGYTF. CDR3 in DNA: TGCAGCGTTGAAGTTCCTCCGGGACAGGGAAGAGGGTCTGGCTATGGCTACACCTTC.

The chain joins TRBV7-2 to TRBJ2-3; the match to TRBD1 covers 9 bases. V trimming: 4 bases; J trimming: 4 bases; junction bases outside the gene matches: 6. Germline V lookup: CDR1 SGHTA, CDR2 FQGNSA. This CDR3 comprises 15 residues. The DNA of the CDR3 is TGTGCCAGCAGCTCGGACAGGGGAGGCCCAGATACGCAGTATTTT. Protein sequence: CASSSDRGGPDTQYF.

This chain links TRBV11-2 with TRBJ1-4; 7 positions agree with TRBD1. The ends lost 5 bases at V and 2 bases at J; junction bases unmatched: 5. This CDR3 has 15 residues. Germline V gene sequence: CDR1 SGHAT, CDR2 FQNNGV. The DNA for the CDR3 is TGTGCCAGCAGCCCACGACAGGGCACTAATGAAAAACTGTTTTTT. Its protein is CASSPRQGTNEKLFF. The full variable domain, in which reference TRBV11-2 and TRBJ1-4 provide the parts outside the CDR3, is EAGVAQSPRYKIIEKRQSVAFWCNPISGHATLYWYQQILGQGPKLLIQFQNNGVVDDSQLPKDRFSAERLKGVDSTLKIQPAKLEDSAVYLCASSPRQGTNEKLFFGSGTQLSVL.

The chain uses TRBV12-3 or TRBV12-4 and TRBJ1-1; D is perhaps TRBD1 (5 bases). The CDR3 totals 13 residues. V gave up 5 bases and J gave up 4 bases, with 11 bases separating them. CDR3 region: CASSLGGGTEAFF. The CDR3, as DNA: TGTGCCAGCAGTCTGGGGGGGGGCACTGAAGCTTTCTTT.

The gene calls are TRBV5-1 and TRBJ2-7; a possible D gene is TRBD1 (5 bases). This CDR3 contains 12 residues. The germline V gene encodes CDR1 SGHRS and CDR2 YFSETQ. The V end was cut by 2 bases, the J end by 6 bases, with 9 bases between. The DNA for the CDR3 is TGCGCCAGCAGCTTCCAGGGAATCGAGCAGTACTTC. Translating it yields CASSFQGIEQYF.

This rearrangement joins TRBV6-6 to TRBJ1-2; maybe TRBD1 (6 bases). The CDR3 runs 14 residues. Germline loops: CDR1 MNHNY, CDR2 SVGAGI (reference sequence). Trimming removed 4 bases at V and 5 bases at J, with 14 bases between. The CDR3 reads CASSLGGGAYGYTF. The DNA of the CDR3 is TGTGCCAGCAGTTTGGGGGGGGGCGCGTATGGCTACACCTTC.

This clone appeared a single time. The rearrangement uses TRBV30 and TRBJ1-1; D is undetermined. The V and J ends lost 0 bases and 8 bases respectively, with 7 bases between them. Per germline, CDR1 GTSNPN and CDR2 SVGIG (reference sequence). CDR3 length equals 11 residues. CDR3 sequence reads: CAWSVQKEAFF. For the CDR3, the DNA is TGTGCCTGGAGTGTACAAAAAGAAGCTTTCTTT.

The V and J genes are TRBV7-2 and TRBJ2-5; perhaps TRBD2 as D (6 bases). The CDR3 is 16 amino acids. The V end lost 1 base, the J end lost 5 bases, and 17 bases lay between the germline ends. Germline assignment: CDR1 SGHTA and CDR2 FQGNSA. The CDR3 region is CASSLGVGSSDETQYF. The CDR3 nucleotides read TGTGCCAGCAGCTTAGGTGTTGGTTCTAGCGACGAGACCCAGTACTTC.

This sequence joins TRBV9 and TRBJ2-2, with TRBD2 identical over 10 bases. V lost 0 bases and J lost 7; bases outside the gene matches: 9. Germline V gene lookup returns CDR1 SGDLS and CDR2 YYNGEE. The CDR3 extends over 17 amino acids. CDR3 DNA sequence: TGTGCCAGCAGCGTAGGACTAGCGGGCGACGGAAGCGGGGAGCTGTTTTTT. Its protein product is CASSVGLAGDGSGELFF.